This T cell receptor beta chain derives from a study of blood T cells in healthy people across ages. A second PCR of about 6 to 11 cycles used a sample-barcoded 5' primer and a J-beta primer mix. TCRdb called the 5' RACE reads again in MiXCR, with one record for every CDR3 protein. The sample lists around 1,700,000 distinct CDR3 sequences; 28% were seen once. Germline CDR1 reads LNHDA; CDR2 reads SQIVND (reference sequence). This CDR3 contains 14 residues. Trimming removed 3 bases at V and 3 bases at J, with 9 bases between. This TCR derives from a woman aged 30 to 39 in good health. The sequencing sample was made of blood. The rearrangement uses TRBV19 and TRBJ1-5; D ambiguous. The CDR3 DNA sequence: TGTGCCAGTAGTATTCAGGATTTCAATCAGCCCCAGCATTTT. Translating gives CASSIQDFNQPQHF. The entire variable domain, with the rest obtained from reference TRBV19 and TRBJ1-5, is as follows: DGGITQSPKYLFRKEGQNVTLSCEQNLNHDAMYWYRQDPGQGLRLIYYSQIVNDFQKGDIAEGYSVSREKKESFPLTVTSAQKNPTAFYLCASSIQDFNQPQHFGDGTRLSIL.